A selection of T cell receptor beta chains follows, all from one sample in a study of CXCR3-negative and CXCR3-positive naive CD8 T cells. One entry per CDR3 protein, without DNA, is what TCRdb gives after re-calling the 5' RACE reads. The sample table sets out about 81,000 distinct CDR3 sequences. The sequenced sample consisted of naive CXCR3- CD8+ T cells from blood. These receptors were taken from a human donor in good health. Some clones in this sample may be carry-over from other donors' samples. Both conserved end residues are part of each CDR3. The order of the fields is V gene, J gene, CDR3 protein.

>TRBV30|TRBJ2-7
CAWSWQAYEQYF
>TRBV28|TRBJ2-2
CASSQIGISQVGATGELFF
>TRBV29-1|TRBJ2-1
CSVQEYNEQFF
>TRBV12-3/TRBV12-4|TRBJ1-1
CASSPGRNTEAFF
>TRBV12-3/TRBV12-4|TRBJ2-2
CASSLRDTNTGELFF
>TRBV20-1|TRBJ1-2
CSAKQDYYGYTF
>TRBV20-1|TRBJ2-1
CSATASTSNEQFF
>TRBV6-5|TRBJ2-5
CASSPGPGYSPQYF
>TRBV29-1|TRBJ2-7
CSVKDGWSYEQYF
>TRBV29-1|TRBJ1-3
CSVEAGTGNTIYF
>TRBV5-1|TRBJ2-3
CASSSDRAGHTQYF
>TRBV28|TRBJ2-1
CASSSLGPSGRYNEQFF
>TRBV11-2|TRBJ2-7
CASSLAVGYEQYF
>TRBV12-3/TRBV12-4|TRBJ2-1
CASSFVGGGQFF
>TRBV12-3/TRBV12-4|TRBJ2-1
CASTPGGSSYNEQFF
>TRBV20-1|TRBJ2-1
CSASEIAGINEQFF
>TRBV29-1|TRBJ2-2
CSVEEAGRNTGELFF
>TRBV7-3|TRBJ2-3
CASSPIRTGRTDTQYF
>TRBV4-1|TRBJ2-2
CASRPEIGGSGELFF
>TRBV29-1|TRBJ2-3
CSGLLLEQGTDTQYF
>TRBV12-3/TRBV12-4|TRBJ2-1
CASRDRDLNVNEQFF
>TRBV10-3|TRBJ2-1
CAISWTSGGGNEQFF
>TRBV28|TRBJ2-3
CASSFGSTLGTDTQYF
>TRBV12-3/TRBV12-4|TRBJ2-2
CASSLTGDTGELFF
>TRBV11-2|TRBJ2-5
CASSLRFGAQETQYF
>TRBV7-9|TRBJ2-4
CASTQGAGTTEDIQYF
>TRBV9|TRBJ2-6
CASSIRTGYFQGANVLTF
>TRBV5-1|TRBJ2-1
CASSPEDSYNEQFF
>TRBV5-6|TRBJ2-1
CASSFVLAGNEQFF
>TRBV5-1|TRBJ2-1
CASSLEHQGAGNNEQFF
>TRBV9|TRBJ2-1
CASSAPTSGKDNEQFF
>TRBV27|TRBJ2-7
CASSLNGDSWPGEQYF
>TRBV29-1|TRBJ2-7
CSVHSGHRGEQYF
>TRBV21-1|TRBJ2-5
CASSNMGPLQETQYF
>TRBV29-1|TRBJ2-7
CSVLLNDYEQYF
>TRBV25-1|TRBJ2-1
CASSELGTEMNNEQFF
>TRBV7-2|TRBJ2-1
CASSSGPVGNEQFF
>TRBV7-9|TRBJ2-2
CASSSGEITGELFF
>TRBV11-3|TRBJ2-7
CASSRPLVPYEQYF
>TRBV5-5|TRBJ2-3
CASSSGDRELTDTQYF
>TRBV12-3/TRBV12-4|TRBJ2-5
CASSLGPGTGIQETQYF
>TRBV29-1|TRBJ1-3
CSVEDRRPQVSGNTIYF
>TRBV9|TRBJ2-2
CASSVDSGGATGELFF
>TRBV7-9|TRBJ2-1
CASSTRTSGRGHEQFF
>TRBV9|TRBJ2-7
CASGGTDLREQYF
>TRBV5-1|TRBJ2-3
CASSLFGGGSSTDTQYF
>TRBV20-1|TRBJ2-7
CSARPTDSRLVYEQYF
>TRBV5-1|TRBJ2-3
CASSLAGLAGVDTQYF
>TRBV7-6|TRBJ2-7
CASSAWDRGYEQYF
>TRBV15|TRBJ2-7
CATSRDRQGYEQYF
>TRBV7-9|TRBJ2-1
CASSFRSDEQFF
>TRBV28|TRBJ2-5
CASSRGQPEGQETQYF
>TRBV29-1|TRBJ2-1
CSVEGGQGSYNEQFF
>TRBV7-9|TRBJ1-2
CASSLGDYGYTF
>TRBV5-4|TRBJ2-7
CASSLVLTDSYEQYF